The next 21 T cell receptor beta chains were all read from a single sample in a study of Graves' ophthalmopathy and Graves' hyperthyroidism. The authors amplified TCR beta CDR3 regions, and they did so from RNA transcripts for repertoire sequencing. First-round RT-PCR relied on HTBI primers, and a second-round multiplex PCR came next. TCRdb used MiXCR to reprocess the multiplex PCR reads, holding one entry per CDR3 protein. The sample records about 210,000 distinct CDR3 sequences, approximately 29% being singletons. The sequencing sample was made of peripheral blood. Receptor source: a man aged 45-65 years with Graves' ophthalmopathy.

This clonotype was recorded at least ten times. V is TRBV7-3 and J is TRBJ2-5; no clear D gene. CDR1 is SGHTA and CDR2 is FQGTGA in the germline V gene. Trimming shortened V by 5 bases and J by 7 bases, and 14 bases separated the two germline ends. The CDR3 runs 13 residues. Here the CDR3 reads CASSPDGTRTQYF. The CDR3 region has the DNA TGTGCCAGCAGCCCGGACGGTACGAGGACCCAGTACTTC. Looking up the rest from reference TRBV7-3 and TRBJ2-5 gives the full variable domain: GAGVSQTPSNKVTEKGKYVELRCDPISGHTALYWYRQSLGQGPEFLIYFQGTGAADDSGLPNDRFFAVRPEGSVSTLKIQRTERGDSAVYLCASSPDGTRTQYFGPGTRLLVL.

This clonotype was detected ten times or more. This rearrangement joins TRBV2 to TRBJ1-2, with D perhaps matching TRBD1 (5 bases). Per germline, CDR1 SNHLY and CDR2 FYNNEI. V lost 8 bases and J lost 3, with 7 bases in between. There are 11 residues in the CDR3. In DNA, the CDR3 is TGTGCCAGCGGGGGGGACTATGGCTACACCTTC. It specifies CASGGDYGYTF.

This clonotype was recorded many times. The rearrangement uses TRBV27 and TRBJ1-1; D unresolved. Germline CDR1 MNHEY, CDR2 SMNVEV (reference sequence). V lost 0 bases and J 0 bases, leaving 8 bases between the germline ends. This CDR3 is 15 amino acids long. The CDR3 sequence: CASSLSFIMNTEAFF. The CDR3, as DNA: TGTGCCAGCAGTTTATCATTCATTATGAACACTGAAGCTTTCTTT.

There are many counts of this clonotype. J is TRBJ2-2 and V is TRBV29-1, with TRBD1 matching over 7 bases. The length of the CDR3 is 13 residues. V lost 4 bases to trimming and J lost 5 bases; unmatched junction nucleotides: 4. In germline, CDR1 is SQVTM, CDR2 ANQGSEA. CDR3 loop: CSVGGGRTGELFF. For the CDR3, the DNA is TGCAGCGTTGGAGGGGGCCGGACCGGGGAGCTGTTTTTT.

This clonotype has ten or more counts. The V gene is TRBV20-1, the J gene TRBJ2-7, with 12 bases aligning to TRBD2. Germline V CDR1 and CDR2: DFQATT, SNEGSKA (reference sequence). The ends lost 5 bases at V and 4 bases at J; junction bases unmatched: 9. The CDR3 is 15 residues long. The DNA of the CDR3 is TGCAGTGCTCGAACTGGACTAGCGGGAATGTACGAGCAGTACTTC. Residues: CSARTGLAGMYEQYF.

The count of this clonotype is one. The gene calls are TRBV6-2 or TRBV6-3 and TRBJ1-2; D may be TRBD1 (6 bases). The CDR3 loop spans 15 amino acids. Trimming cost V 5 bases and J 0 bases, with 13 bases left between them. CDR1 and CDR2 from the germline V gene are MNHEY and SVGEGT. The DNA for the CDR3 is TGTGCCAGCAGTCCCCGGCGACAGGCTAACTATGGCTACACCTTC. The encoded protein is CASSPRRQANYGYTF.

This clonotype came up many times. V and J are TRBV29-1 and TRBJ2-5; 7 nucleotides match TRBD2. Unmatched junction bases numbered 5, after V lost 3 bases and J lost 4 bases. Germline-derived CDR1 and CDR2 are SQVTM and ANQGSEA. The CDR3 runs to 13 residues. This CDR3 is CSVEAGVGETQYF. Here the CDR3 DNA reads TGCAGCGTTGAGGCGGGAGTAGGAGAGACCCAGTACTTC.

This chain joins TRBV28 and TRBJ1-5; D ambiguous. Trimming shortened V by 4 bases and J by 7 bases, and 8 bases separated the two germline ends. Germline CDR1 is MDHEN and CDR2 is SYDVKM. The CDR3 runs to 12 residues. The CDR3, as DNA: TGTGCCAGCAGTTCCCCGGGACAGCCCCAGCATTTT. Protein sequence: CASSSPGQPQHF.

V and J are TRBV20-1 and TRBJ2-7; TRBD2 matches at 9 bases. This CDR3 is 14 amino acids long. J gave up 6 bases and V 7 bases, and 13 bases lay outside the gene matches. Germline V gives CDR1 DFQATT, CDR2 SNEGSKA (reference sequence). In DNA, the CDR3 is TGCAGTGTCAGGGCCGGGACTAGCCCCGGCGAGCAGTACTTC. It yields the protein CSVRAGTSPGEQYF.

This clonotype has only one observation. The V gene is TRBV11-2, the J gene TRBJ1-5; 8 bases line up with TRBD1. This CDR3 has 16 amino acids. Trimming took 1 base from V and 6 from J; bases not matched to a gene: 8. Germline lookup yields CDR1 SGHAT and CDR2 FQNNGV. CDR3 protein: CASSLGIDRGSQPQHF. CDR3 coding DNA: TGTGCCAGCAGCTTAGGTATCGACAGGGGTTCTCAGCCCCAGCATTTT.

This clonotype was seen many times. V and J are TRBV27 and TRBJ2-5; TRBD1 matches at 7 bases. The CDR3 loop spans 13 amino acids. Germline lookup yields CDR1 MNHEY and CDR2 SMNVEV (reference sequence). V lost 5 bases, J lost 5 bases, and 5 bases stayed unmatched. The CDR3 DNA sequence: TGTGCCAGCAGTAGACAGGGAAAGGAGACCCAGTACTTC. As protein: CASSRQGKETQYF.

This clonotype was counted at least ten times. The chain couples TRBV12-3 or TRBV12-4 to TRBJ2-5; TRBD2 matches at 8 bases. The CDR3 runs to 14 residues. V trimming: 3 bases; J trimming: 5 bases; junction bases outside the gene matches: 5. The CDR3 reads CASSLMAGGETQYF. The CDR3 coding sequence is TGTGCCAGCAGTTTGATGGCGGGGGGTGAGACCCAGTACTTC.

This clonotype was counted at least ten times. One junction end does not reproduce the germline sequence, and a read error may be involved. The chain recombines TRBV5-1 with TRBJ2-2, with 9 nucleotides matching TRBD2. This CDR3 has 15 amino acids. Germline V gene data show CDR1 as SGHRS and CDR2 as YFSETQ. In nucleotides, the CDR3 is TGCGCCGGCAGCTCCCGACTAGCGGCCACCGGGGAGCTGTTTTTT. It yields the protein CAGSSRLAATGELFF.

Many counts were recorded for this clonotype. V and J are TRBV12-3 or TRBV12-4 and TRBJ2-5; D could derive from TRBD1 or TRBD2 (6 bases each). With 4 bases removed from V and 4 bases from J, the gap between germline ends came to 13 bases. The CDR3 extends over 14 amino acids. The chain's CDR3 is CASSSLGGGETQYF. CDR3 nucleotides: TGTGCCAGCAGTTCTCTAGGGGGAGGAGAGACCCAGTACTTC.

This clonotype was found many times. V and J are TRBV7-2 and TRBJ2-5, with D unclear. The CDR3 extends over 14 amino acids. Germline V gene lookup returns CDR1 SGHTA and CDR2 FQGNSA. V was shortened by 1 base and J by 0 bases, with 6 bases between the two germline ends. CDR3: CASSLEGYQETQYF. The CDR3 coding sequence is TGTGCCAGCAGCTTAGAAGGTTACCAAGAGACCCAGTACTTC.

This clonotype was detected many times. The chain links TRBV12-3 or TRBV12-4 to TRBJ2-4; either TRBD1 or TRBD2 may fit D (5 bases each). The CDR3 is made up of 15 amino acids. V dropped 5 bases and J dropped 9 bases, with 20 bases sitting between them. The CDR3 spells CASSREGPEWVIQYF. The DNA of the CDR3 is TGTGCCAGCAGTCGCGAGGGACCCGAGTGGGTCATTCAGTACTTC.

The genes are TRBV6-2 or TRBV6-3 and TRBJ2-5, with 8 nucleotides matching TRBD2. V shed 7 bases, J shed 1 base, and the junction held 11 bases outside the gene matches. Per germline, CDR1 MNHEY and CDR2 SVGEGT. This CDR3 has 16 residues. The CDR3 reads CASNAPAGVVQETQYF. DNA of the CDR3: TGTGCCAGCAACGCCCCAGCGGGAGTGGTCCAAGAGACCCAGTACTTC.

This clonotype came up many times. This rearrangement joins TRBV6-2 or TRBV6-3 to TRBJ1-6, with D uncertain. Germline CDR1 reads MNHEY; CDR2 reads SVGEGT. The CDR3 extends over 14 amino acids. The V end was cut by 2 bases, the J end by 8 bases, with 10 bases between. DNA of the CDR3: TGTGCCAGCAGTTACGACCGCAGATATTCACCCCTCCACTTT. Translated: CASSYDRRYSPLHF.

The sample holds many counts of this clonotype. The chain uses TRBV9 and TRBJ2-2; D is unclear. Deletions cut 0 bases from V and 5 bases from J, with 5 bases between. The germline CDR1 and CDR2 sequences are SGDLS and YYNGEE. The CDR3 is 13 residues long. CDR3 in DNA: TGTGCCAGCAGCGTAGTGGAGACCGGGGAGCTGTTTTTT. Amino acids: CASSVVETGELFF.

At least ten counts were recorded for this clonotype. This chain connects TRBV28 to TRBJ2-5, with D perhaps TRBD1 (6 bases). CDR3 length equals 15 residues. CDR1 is MDHEN, CDR2 SYDVKM, per germline. V was cut by 2 bases and J by 5 bases, with 15 bases left in between. The CDR3 here is CASSLALGAGETQYF. CDR3 nucleotide sequence: TGTGCCAGCAGTTTAGCCTTGGGGGCTGGGGAGACCCAGTACTTC.

The sample holds many counts of this clonotype. The V gene is TRBV27, the J gene TRBJ2-7; possibly TRBD1 for D (5 bases). V dropped 5 bases and J dropped 5 bases, with 16 bases sitting between them. Germline V gene data show CDR1 as MNHEY and CDR2 as SMNVEV (reference sequence). This CDR3 spans 14 amino acids. The CDR3 DNA is TGTGCCAGCAGTCCCCAACAGGTTCGGCACGAGCAGTACTTC. This codes for CASSPQQVRHEQYF.